One sample yielded the 14 T cell receptor beta chains listed below, sequenced in a study of T cells in women clearing cervical HPV infection (dated by TCRdb to 2016 to 2019). The protocol used for the library was the immunoSEQ multiplex PCR assay. Imported from immuneACCESS, the table was reduced by TCRdb to in-frame sequences with V and J called. These copies leave out some clones; in studies compared against another copy, an unresolved V gene accounts for under half, and the cause of the remainder is not known. This sample's clone table shows around 31,000 clones. Jointly, the top ten make up 7.5% to 9.5% of the sample. The sequenced material came from blood buffy coat. These receptors came from a woman between 18 and 70 years old with a cervical HPV16 infection that either progressed to CIN3+ or cleared (not recorded which).

Notes on this clone: The observed sequence ends 3 residues before the CDR3 terminus, with the missing tail filled in from the germline J gene. The V gene is TRBV20-1, the J gene TRBJ1-2; D uncertain. V was cut by 3 bases and J by 3 bases, with 5 bases left in between. This CDR3 has 11 residues. Germline V gene sequence: CDR1 DFQATT, CDR2 SNEGSKA (reference sequence). Partial CDR3 DNA: TGCAGTGCTAGTGAGGACTATGGC. Its translation: CSASEDYG. The whole CDR3 is CSASEDYGYTF.

The chain's CDR3 is CASSLEHRLNYGQYF. The sequenced part of the CDR3 DNA is TGTGCCAGCAGCTTAGAGCACAGACTAAACTATGGT. The J gene is TRBJ2-4, the V gene TRBV7-9; maybe TRBD2 (5 bases). The CDR3 end falls 3 residues outside the read, so it is completed with the germline J gene. The CDR3 contains 15 residues. CDR1 is SEHNR and CDR2 is FQNEAQ in the germline V gene (reference sequence). Based on the CDR3 plus reference TRBV7-9 and TRBJ2-4, the full variable domain is DTGVSQNPRHKITKRGQNVTFRCDPISEHNRLYWYRQTLGQGPEFLTYFQNEAQLEKSRLLSDRFSAERPKGSFSTLEIQRTEQGDSAMYLCASSLEHRLNYGQYFGAGTRLSVL.

Of note for this clone: The read is 3 residues too short to cover the CDR3 end, so that end is filled in from the germline J gene. The chain couples TRBV6-2 or TRBV6-3 to TRBJ1-2; no clear D gene. Per the germline V gene, CDR1 is MNHEY and CDR2 is SVGEGT. The CDR3 loop spans 12 amino acids. Incomplete CDR3 DNA: TGTGCCAGCAGTTTGGCAGGAGGAGGC. Amino acids: CASSLAGGG. The CDR3 reads in full as CASSLAGGGYTF.

About this clone: The read stops 3 residues short of the end of the CDR3; the missing end is completed from the germline J gene. This sample includes further DNA sequences coding for the same CDR3. The V call is TRBV7-2, the J call TRBJ1-2, with D unresolved. Trimming removed 1 base from V and 4 bases from J, with 4 bases in between. This CDR3 is 12 amino acids long. CDR1 is SGHTA and CDR2 is FQGNSA in the germline V gene. The CDR3 bases that were read are TGTGCCAGCAGCTTAGAGGGCTATGGC. Its protein product is CASSLEGYG. The whole CDR3 reads CASSLEGYGYTF.

As regards this clone: One end of the junction does not line up with germline, which may come from a read error. The read finishes 3 residues shy of the CDR3 end, and the germline J gene is used to complete it. The chain recombines TRBV30 with TRBJ2-3; the match to TRBD1 covers 12 bases. The CDR3 sequence is 19 residues long. Germline V lookup: CDR1 GTSNPN, CDR2 SVGIG (reference sequence). CDR3 DNA (partial): TGTGGCTGGGGGAATAGGGACAGGGGGCTTATTAAGGACAATCAGCCG. Translating gives CGWGNRDRGLIKDNQP. The entire CDR3 sequence reads CGWGNRDRGLIKDNQPQYF.

Concerning this clone: The CDR3 end is not reached by the read, which stops 3 residues before it; the germline J gene fills it in. The chain joins TRBV19 to TRBJ2-3; possible D gene TRBD2, 5 bases. Germline loops: CDR1 LNHDA, CDR2 SQIVND (reference sequence). The CDR3 consists of 14 residues. The CDR3 is CASNFPGKNQPQYF. The part of the CDR3 DNA that was read is TGTGCCAGTAACTTTCCGGGGAAGAATCAGCCG.

As regards this clone: The read halts 3 residues ahead of the CDR3 end, with the missing end drawn from the germline J gene. This chain uses TRBV30 with TRBJ1-2, with 7 bases lining up with TRBD1. CDR1 is GTSNPN and CDR2 is SVGIG in the germline V gene (reference sequence). The CDR3 totals 14 residues. The CDR3 bases that were read are TGTGCCTGGAGACCCCTGGACAGGCTGGCCGGC. It specifies CAWRPLDRLAG. The CDR3 in its entirety is CAWRPLDRLAGYTF.

Note on this clone: The CDR3 end lies 3 residues beyond the end of the read and is filled in from the germline J gene. The chain links TRBV20-1 to TRBJ1-5; D may be TRBD1 (6 bases). This CDR3 has 13 residues. In germline, CDR1 is DFQATT, CDR2 SNEGSKA (reference sequence). The V end was cut by 3 bases, the J end by 5 bases, with 11 bases between. The CDR3 reads CSARGQPDQPQHF. The CDR3 DNA, read in part, is TGCAGTGCTAGGGGACAACCCGATCAGCCC.

On this clone itself: The read terminates 3 residues before the CDR3 end, so the remaining end is supplied by the germline J gene. The chain links TRBV6-2 or TRBV6-3 to TRBJ2-2, with 8 bases that match TRBD2. Unmatched junction bases numbered 5, after V lost 0 bases and J lost 5 bases. The CDR3 length is 16 residues. Germline values: CDR1 MNHEY, CDR2 SVGEGT. Partial CDR3 DNA: TGTGCCAGCAGTTACTCTCCGGGAGGGGTTACCGGGGAG. Translated, it gives CASSYSPGGVTGE. The CDR3 as a whole reads CASSYSPGGVTGELFF.

As concerns this clone: The read comes to an end 3 residues before the CDR3 does, leaving the germline J gene to fill in the end. The chain recombines TRBV13 with TRBJ2-1; D is undetermined. In germline, CDR1 is PRHDT, CDR2 FYEKMQ (reference sequence). The CDR3 totals 14 residues. The germline V and J ends were trimmed by 1 base and 9 bases, with 13 bases remaining between them. CDR3 DNA (partial): TGTGCCAGCAGCTTAGAGCCAGCGCCTGGTGAG. Translating gives CASSLEPAPGE. The complete CDR3 reads CASSLEPAPGEQFF.

About this clone itself: Coverage ceases 3 residues before the CDR3 finishes, and the germline J gene fills in the end. This rearrangement joins TRBV19 to TRBJ2-3; TRBD1 agrees at 7 bases. Germline CDR1 is LNHDA and CDR2 is SQIVND (reference sequence). This CDR3 has 15 residues. CDR3 DNA, as far as it was read: TGTGCCAGTAGTGGCTGGGACAGAAGCCAAGAGACG. It is translated as CASSGWDRSQET. The full CDR3 is CASSGWDRSQETQYF. Full variable domain (rest looked up from reference TRBV19 and TRBJ2-3): DGGITQSPKYLFRKEGQNVTLSCEQNLNHDAMYWYRQDPGQGLRLIYYSQIVNDFQKGDIAEGYSVSREKKESFPLTVTSAQKNPTAFYLCASSGWDRSQETQYFGPGTRLTVL.

As regards this clone: Read coverage stops 3 residues before the CDR3 terminus; the germline J gene supplies the remainder. The chain couples TRBV18 to TRBJ2-4; D ambiguous. Germline V lookup: CDR1 KGHSH, CDR2 LQKENI. This CDR3 region has 15 residues. CDR3 loop: CASSPPNRYTYGQYF. CDR3 DNA (partial): TGTGCCAGCTCACCACCGAACAGATATACATATGGT.

With respect to this clone: The CDR3 end lies 3 residues beyond the end of the read and is filled in from the germline J gene. The chain couples TRBV6-2 or TRBV6-3 to TRBJ2-6; D possibly corresponds to TRBD1 (6 bases). CDR3 length: 16 amino acids. Germline V gene lookup returns CDR1 MNHEY and CDR2 SVGEGT. The V and J ends lost 5 bases and 4 bases respectively, with 15 bases between them. The covered CDR3 bases are TGTGCCAGCAGTATGACAGGTCGGGCCGGGGCCAACGTC. This gives the protein CASSMTGRAGANV. The full CDR3 is CASSMTGRAGANVLTF.

In the case of this clone: Coverage ceases 3 residues before the CDR3 finishes, and the germline J gene fills in the end. This chain connects TRBV7-2 to TRBJ1-5; possible D gene TRBD1, 6 bases. Germline V CDR1 and CDR2: SGHTA, FQGNSA. Trimming stripped 8 bases from V and 4 bases from J, with 12 bases between. The CDR3 is made up of 13 amino acids. CDR3 sequence reads: CASRQDWNQPQHF. Partial CDR3 DNA: TGTGCCAGCCGACAGGATTGGAATCAGCCC.